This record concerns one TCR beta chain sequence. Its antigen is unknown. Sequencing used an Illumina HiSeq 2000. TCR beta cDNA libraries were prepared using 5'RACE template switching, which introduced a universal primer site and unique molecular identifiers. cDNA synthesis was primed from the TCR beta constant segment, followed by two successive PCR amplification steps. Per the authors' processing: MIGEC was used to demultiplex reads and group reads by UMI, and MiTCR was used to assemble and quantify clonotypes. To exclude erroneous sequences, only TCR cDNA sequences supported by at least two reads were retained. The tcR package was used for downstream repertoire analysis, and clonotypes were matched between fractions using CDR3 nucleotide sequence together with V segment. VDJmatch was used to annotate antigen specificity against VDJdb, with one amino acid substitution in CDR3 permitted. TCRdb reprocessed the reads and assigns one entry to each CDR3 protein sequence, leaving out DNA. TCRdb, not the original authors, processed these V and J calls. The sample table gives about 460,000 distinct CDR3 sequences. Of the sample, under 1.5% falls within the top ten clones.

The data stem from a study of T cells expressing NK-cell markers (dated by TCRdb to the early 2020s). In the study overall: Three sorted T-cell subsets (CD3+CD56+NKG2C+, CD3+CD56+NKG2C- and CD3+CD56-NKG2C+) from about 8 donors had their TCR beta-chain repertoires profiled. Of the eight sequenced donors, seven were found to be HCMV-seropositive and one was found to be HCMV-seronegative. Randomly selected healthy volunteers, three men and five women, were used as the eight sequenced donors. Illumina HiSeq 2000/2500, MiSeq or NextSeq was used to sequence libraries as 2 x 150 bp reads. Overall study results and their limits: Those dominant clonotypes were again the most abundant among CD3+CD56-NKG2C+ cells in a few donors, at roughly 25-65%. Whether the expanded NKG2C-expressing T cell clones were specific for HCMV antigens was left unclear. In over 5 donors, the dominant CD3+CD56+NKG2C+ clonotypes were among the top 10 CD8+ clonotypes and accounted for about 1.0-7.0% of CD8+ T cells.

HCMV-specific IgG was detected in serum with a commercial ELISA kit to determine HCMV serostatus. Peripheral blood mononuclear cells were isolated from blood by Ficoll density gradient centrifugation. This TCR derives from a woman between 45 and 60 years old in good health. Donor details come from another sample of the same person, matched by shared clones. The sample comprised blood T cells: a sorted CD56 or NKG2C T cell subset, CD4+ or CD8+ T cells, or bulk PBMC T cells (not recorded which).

The CDR3 reads CASSPSGGQTQETQYF. The receptor chain draws on TRBV7-3 and TRBJ2-5; TCRdb returns TRBD1, unconfirmable since there is no DNA. Counted from cysteine to phenylalanine, this CDR3 has 16 amino acids. No DNA is listed. Sequences SGHTA (CDR1) and FQGTGA (CDR2) are obtained from the germline V gene.